These 32 T cell receptor beta chains came from one sample sequenced in a study of molecular identifiers for immune sequencing clone quantification. TCRdb re-derived calls from the PCR reads in MiXCR, one entry per CDR3 protein. The repertoire holds about 640,000 distinct CDR3 sequences, with just under 20% as singletons. Sample: naive CD8+ T cells from blood, with Jurkat cell RNA spiked in. Subset in this sample: FACS-sorted CD8+CD4-CCR7+CD45RA+ naive T cells. The receptors originated from a human donor in good health. Some libraries in this study had Jurkat cell RNA spiked in.

This clonotype showed up just once. A much larger clonotype is one base distant, so this may be a read error. CDR3 DNA: TGTGACAGCAGTTTCCCGCCGCCGGACACCTTC. It codes for CDSSFPPPDTF. The chain combines TRBV12-3 or TRBV12-4 with TRBJ1-2; D remains ambiguous. The CDR3 has 11 residues.

The sample holds many counts of this clonotype. CDR3 sequence reads: CASRRAGTDTQYF. The CDR3 DNA reads TGTGCCAGCAGACGGGCCGGCACAGATACGCAGTATTTT. The chain recombines TRBV6-2 or TRBV6-3 with TRBJ2-3; no firm D call. V was trimmed by 6 bases and J by 1 base, leaving 8 bases between them. From germline, CDR1 is MNHEY and CDR2 SVGEGT. The CDR3 sequence is 13 residues long.

A remark on this clonotype: A read error is possible here, since a much larger clone lies one base away. The J gene is TRBJ1-3, the V gene TRBV7-2; D not certain. CDR3 length: 13 residues. The germline V gene encodes CDR1 SGHTA and CDR2 FQGNSA. The CDR3 nucleotides read TGTGCCAGCACCCACTACACTGGAAACACCATGTATTTT. Encoded protein: CASTHYTGNTMYF.

This clonotype was detected many times. This chain joins TRBV29-1 and TRBJ1-1; D uncertain. The CDR3 extends over 13 amino acids. Germline V CDR1 and CDR2: SQVTM, ANQGSEA. Trimming cost V 7 bases and J 1 base, with 13 bases left between them. In nucleotides, the CDR3 is TGCAGCGCCCTTCACATCGCGAACACTGAAGCTTTCTTT. Translation gives CSALHIANTEAFF.

This clonotype has a count of ten or more. The chain has TRBV5-4 and TRBJ2-4; no reliable D call. V lost 2 bases to trimming and J lost 2 bases, with 11 bases between them. Germline V gene sequence: CDR1 SGHNT, CDR2 YYREEE (reference sequence). This CDR3 spans 15 amino acids. CDR3 amino acids: CASSLPSSPKNIQYF. The CDR3 region has the DNA TGTGCCAGCAGCTTACCGAGTAGCCCCAAAAACATTCAGTACTTC.

This clonotype has more than one count but fewer than ten. This chain joins TRBV4-3 and TRBJ2-1; D may be TRBD1 (5 bases). Germline V gene sequence: CDR1 LGHNA, CDR2 YSLEER. The CDR3 spans 15 residues. Trimming stripped 3 bases from V and 7 bases from J, with 16 bases between. CDR3 region: CASSQVVAGRNEQFF. The CDR3 nucleotides are TGCGCCAGCAGCCAGGTCGTGGCAGGGCGGAATGAGCAGTTCTTC.

This clonotype occurred once. A much larger clone is a single base away; this may be a read error. The rearrangement joins TRBV6-5 to TRBJ1-1; no clear D gene. V was cut by 5 bases and J by 2 bases, with 15 bases left in between. There are 15 residues in the CDR3. The germline V gene has CDR1 MNHEY and CDR2 SVGAGI. The CDR3 spells CASSRSWADNTEAFF. CDR3 DNA: TGTGCCAGCAGTCGCTCGTGGGCGGACAACACTGAAGCTTTCTTT.

This clonotype was counted ten times or more. CDR3 sequence: CASSEPEAFF. The CDR3 DNA sequence: TGTGCCAGCAGCGAACCTGAAGCTTTCTTT. The chain recombines TRBV7-9 with TRBJ1-1; D uncertain. Germline V gives CDR1 SEHNR, CDR2 FQNEAQ (reference sequence). V was trimmed by 5 bases and J by 6 bases, leaving 4 bases between them. This CDR3 is 10 amino acids long. The variable domain in full, with the rest retrieved from reference TRBV7-9 and TRBJ1-1, is DTGVSQNPRHKITKRGQNVTFRCDPISEHNRLYWYRQTLGQGPEFLTYFQNEAQLEKSRLLSDRFSAERPKGSFSTLEIQRTEQGDSAMYLCASSEPEAFFGQGTRLTVV.

This clonotype was seen many times. This chain links TRBV28 with TRBJ2-3; D gene unclear. Looked up from germline, CDR1 is MDHEN and CDR2 is SYDVKM. The CDR3 extends over 13 amino acids. Trimming pared 3 bases from V and 5 bases from J, leaving 9 bases between. The CDR3 is CASSLFPGDTQYF. The CDR3 DNA is TGTGCCAGCAGTTTGTTCCCCGGAGATACGCAGTATTTT.

This clonotype has at least ten counts. The V call is TRBV4-3, the J call TRBJ2-1; perhaps TRBD2 as D (5 bases). Deletions cut 1 base from V and 8 bases from J, with 15 bases between. CDR1 is LGHNA and CDR2 is YSLEER in the germline V gene. This CDR3 is built from 15 residues. As DNA, the CDR3 is TGCGCCAGCAGCCAAGGCCGGGGAGTTAGCTATGAGCAGTTCTTC. It encodes CASSQGRGVSYEQFF.

There are a few counts of this clonotype. The rearrangement joins TRBV7-2 to TRBJ2-1; TRBD1 aligns across 9 bases. V was pared by 5 bases and J by 2 bases, with 10 bases of the junction left unmatched. This CDR3 region has 17 residues. Germline CDR1 and CDR2: SGHTA and FQGNSA. The CDR3 nucleotides are TGTGCCAGCAGCCCGTACAAACGGGACAGGGCCTACAATGAGCAGTTCTTC. This encodes CASSPYKRDRAYNEQFF.

Concerning this clonotype: The junction does not match germline at one end; this may be a read error. The rearrangement joins TRBV27 to TRBJ2-7; 9 bases agree with TRBD2. Germline assignment: CDR1 MNHEY and CDR2 SMNVEV (reference sequence). The CDR3 is 16 residues long. The CDR3 bases are TGTGCCAGCCCTATCCCCCTCAGCGGGAGGTACTACGAGCAGCACTTC. Its translation is CASPIPLSGRYYEQHF.

As concerns this clonotype: A much larger clone lies one base from this, so it may be a read error. The gene calls are TRBV28 and TRBJ1-1; D might be TRBD1 (5 bases). The V gene's germline CDR1 is MDHEN and CDR2 SYDVKM. There are 15 residues in the CDR3. Between the trimmed V and J ends, which lost 3 bases and 1 base, there was a span of 12 bases. Here the CDR3 reads CASSFSGGTNTEAFF. In DNA, the CDR3 is TGTGCCAGCAGTTTCTCCGGGGGGACGAACACTGAAGCTTTCTTT.

This clonotype was seen at least ten times. The V call is TRBV14, the J call TRBJ1-1; D uncertain. This CDR3 has 15 residues. CDR1 and CDR2 (germline): SGHDN, FVKESK. Trimming removed 3 bases at V and 4 bases at J, with 15 bases between. For the CDR3, the DNA is TGTGCCAGCAGCCACAGGACGGGATTCGGCACTGAAGCTTTCTTT. It translates to CASSHRTGFGTEAFF.

This clonotype was detected many times. The V and J genes are TRBV12-3 or TRBV12-4 and TRBJ1-1; TRBD1 might be the D (6 bases). The CDR3 runs 15 residues. V lost 1 base and J lost 1, with 10 bases in between. The CDR3 loop is CASSLVQGQNTEAFF. As DNA, the CDR3 is TGTGCCAGCAGTTTAGTGCAGGGGCAGAACACTGAAGCTTTCTTT.

Note on this clonotype: A clone one base away is much larger, so this may be a read error. V and J are TRBV11-3 and TRBJ2-7; 10 positions match TRBD1. Germline V gene lookup returns CDR1 SGHNT and CDR2 YENEEA. The CDR3 sequence is 21 residues long. The ends lost 0 bases at V and 5 bases at J; junction bases unmatched: 22. The CDR3 reads CASSLEVALGQGVFVRDEQYF. The CDR3 DNA follows: TGTGCCAGCAGCTTAGAAGTTGCTCTTGGACAGGGGGTCTTCGTTCGGGACGAGCAGTACTTC.

The J gene is TRBJ2-7, the V gene TRBV27; 10 positions agree with TRBD1. The CDR3 has 15 amino acids. Germline CDR1 MNHEY, CDR2 SMNVEV (reference sequence). V shed 3 bases and J 3 bases; nucleotides not matched to a gene: 5. This chain's CDR3 is CASSLKGTGVYEQYF. The DNA of the CDR3 is TGTGCCAGCAGTTTGAAGGGGACAGGGGTCTACGAGCAGTACTTC.

For this clonotype: It may be a read error: a sequence one base away is much more abundant. The CDR3 here is CAGSSPMGGNIQYF. In DNA, the CDR3 is TGCGCCGGCAGCTCCCCGATGGGAGGGAACATTCAGTACTTC. The chain has TRBV5-1 and TRBJ2-4; 7 nucleotides line up with TRBD2. The CDR3 contains 14 residues. CDR1 and CDR2 (germline): SGHRS, YFSETQ. Using reference TRBV5-1 and TRBJ2-4 for the parts outside the CDR3, the full variable domain is KAGVTQTPRYLIKTRGQQVTLSCSPISGHRSVSWYQQTPGQGLQFLFEYFSETQRNKGNFPGRFSGRQFSNSRSEMNVSTLELGDSALYLCAGSSPMGGNIQYFGAGTRLSVL.

The J gene is TRBJ2-5, the V gene TRBV12-3 or TRBV12-4; TRBD2 matches 7 bases. The CDR3 contains 15 residues. Unmatched junction bases numbered 6, after V lost 2 bases and J lost 3 bases. The chain's CDR3 is CASSLWGGSEETQYF. DNA of the CDR3: TGTGCCAGCAGTTTATGGGGGGGGTCCGAAGAGACCCAGTACTTC.

As to this clonotype: A much larger clone is a single base away; this may be a read error. The chain joins TRBV7-6 to TRBJ2-7, with unresolved D. Trimming stripped 3 bases from V and 8 bases from J, with 14 bases between. This CDR3 contains 13 residues. Germline V gene data show CDR1 as SGHVS and CDR2 as FNYEAQ. The CDR3 loop is CASSFGDGYKQYF. The CDR3 DNA sequence: TGTGCCAGCAGCTTTGGGGATGGGTACAAGCAGTACTTC.

Regarding this clonotype: This may arise from a read error, as a much more abundant clone is one base away. V is TRBV7-6 and J is TRBJ1-3; D is undetermined. V was cut by 3 bases and J by 0 bases, with 12 bases left in between. Germline CDR1 and CDR2: SGHVS and FNYEAQ. The CDR3 is made up of 16 amino acids. Written as DNA, the CDR3 is TGTGCCAGCAGCTTGGTTGGACGGAGCTCTGGAAACACCATATATTTT. Amino acids: CASSLVGRSSGNTIYF. The whole variable domain, filled in from reference TRBV7-6 and TRBJ1-3, reads GAGVSQSPRYKVTKRGQDVALRCDPISGHVSLYWYRQALGQGPEFLTYFNYEAQQDKSGLPNDRFSAERPEGSISTLTIQRTEQRDSAMYRCASSLVGRSSGNTIYFGEGSWLTVV.

Ten or more counts support this clonotype. CDR3 nucleotides: TGTGCCAGCAGCTTGGTGGCTACAGGATCGTACACCTTC. It specifies CASSLVATGSYTF. V is TRBV5-4 and J is TRBJ1-2, with TRBD1 as a possible D gene (5 bases). Trimming left V 0 bases short and J 11 bases short, with 14 bases between. The CDR3 is 13 amino acids. CDR1 and CDR2 (germline): SGHNT, YYREEE (reference sequence).

This clonotype appeared a few times. The V gene is TRBV7-9, the J gene TRBJ2-5; D uncertain. CDR1 and CDR2 (germline): SEHNR, FQNEAQ (reference sequence). The CDR3 extends over 13 amino acids. Trimming removed 6 bases from V and 5 bases from J, with 13 bases in between. The CDR3, as DNA: TGTGCCAGCAGGGACGGTTTGCGCGAGACCCAGTACTTC. It yields the protein CASRDGLRETQYF.

The table lists this clonotype with many counts. The chain links TRBV27 to TRBJ2-7; possibly TRBD1 for D (6 bases). Germline assignment: CDR1 MNHEY and CDR2 SMNVEV (reference sequence). The CDR3 runs 14 residues. Trimming shortened V by 4 bases and J by 3 bases, and 13 bases separated the two germline ends. CDR3: CASSYRALDYEQYF. The CDR3 nucleotides are TGTGCCAGCAGTTACAGGGCTTTGGACTACGAGCAGTACTTC.

This clonotype was recorded a few times. CDR3 bases: TGTGCCAGCAGCTTGGGGTCGGGGGGCAACACTGAAGCTTTCTTT. It specifies CASSLGSGGNTEAFF. This sequence joins TRBV5-6 and TRBJ1-1, with a possible D match to TRBD1 (6 bases). The germline V gene has CDR1 SGHDT and CDR2 YYEEEE. Trimming removed 0 bases at V and 2 bases at J, with 11 bases between. The CDR3 extends over 15 amino acids.

The sample holds a few counts of this clonotype. V is TRBV20-1 and J is TRBJ2-7; D may be TRBD2 (6 bases). Germline CDR1 and CDR2: DFQATT and SNEGSKA (reference sequence). The CDR3 has 15 amino acids. Deletions cut 3 bases from V and 1 base from J, with 16 bases between. In DNA form, the CDR3 reads TGCAGTGCTAGGAATCTAAGCGGGCCTTCCTACGAGCAGTACTTC. Translation: CSARNLSGPSYEQYF.

In this sample, this clonotype turned up many times. J is TRBJ1-5 and V is TRBV4-1; D ambiguous. CDR3 length equals 15 residues. Germline values: CDR1 MGHRA, CDR2 YSYEKL. Trimming took off 1 base at V and 6 bases at J, with 13 bases between the two ends. The CDR3 DNA reads TGCGCCAGCAGCCAAGGTAGAGGGATGAGTCAGCCCCAGCATTTT. Residues: CASSQGRGMSQPQHF.

This clonotype has more than one count but fewer than ten. The chain joins TRBV9 to TRBJ2-3; TRBD2 might be the D (6 bases). Germline-derived CDR1 and CDR2 are SGDLS and YYNGEE. V lost 0 bases and J lost 0, with 11 bases in between. CDR3 size: 16 residues. In DNA form, the CDR3 reads TGTGCCAGCAGCGTAGCGTGGGAGGAGAGCACAGATACGCAGTATTTT. This translates into CASSVAWEESTDTQYF.

A few counts support this clonotype. The germline gene is not matched at one end of the junction; a read error may be the cause. CDR3 amino acids: CASSFFLAGGTDAQYF. The CDR3 DNA reads as TGTGCCAGCAGTTTCTTTCTAGCGGGAGGCACAGATGCGCAGTATTTT. V is TRBV12-3 or TRBV12-4 and J is TRBJ2-3, with TRBD2 matching over 11 bases. This CDR3 has 16 residues.

This clonotype came up many times. An end of the junction differs from the germline gene, which may be a read error. The genes are TRBV7-9 and TRBJ2-4, with TRBD1 matching 7 bases. Looked up from germline, CDR1 is SEHNR and CDR2 is FQNEAQ (reference sequence). CDR3 length: 12 residues. CDR3 protein: CASSLGDRAGFF. CDR3 nucleotide sequence: TGTGCCAGCAGCTTAGGAGACAGGGCCGGATTCTTC.

This clonotype appeared many times. The rearrangement joins TRBV2 to TRBJ1-1; 7 positions match TRBD1. With V trimmed by 0 bases and J by 6 bases, 7 bases remained unmatched. CDR1 is SNHLY, CDR2 FYNNEI, per germline. This CDR3 is 15 amino acids long. The CDR3 region is CASSEAQGVRAEAFF. The CDR3 DNA sequence: TGTGCCAGCAGTGAAGCTCAGGGGGTAAGGGCTGAAGCTTTCTTT. The full variable domain, rest sourced from reference TRBV2 and TRBJ1-1, is EPEVTQTPSHQVTQMGQEVILRCVPISNHLYFYWYRQILGQKVEFLVSFYNNEISEKSEIFDDQFSVERPDGSNFTLKIRSTKLEDSAMYFCASSEAQGVRAEAFFGQGTRLTVV.

This clonotype was counted ten times or more. The chain employs TRBV30 and TRBJ1-2; D is unresolved. Looked up from germline, CDR1 is GTSNPN and CDR2 is SVGIG (reference sequence). The length of the CDR3 is 12 residues. V lost 0 bases and J lost 1, with 3 bases in between. CDR3 in DNA: TGTGCCTGGAGTGTAATTAACTATGGCTACACCTTC. Amino acid sequence: CAWSVINYGYTF.